These T cell receptor beta chains were read from a single sample in a study of blood T cell repertoires in COVID-19. The repertoire was sequenced with immunoSEQ multiplex PCR; TCRdb's copy has only in-frame clones and lacks some. The table includes approximately 94,000 clones, approximately 89% detected once. Input material: peripheral blood. The receptors shown here come from a man in his fifties or sixties with active COVID-19. CDR3s include the opening cysteine and the closing phenylalanine or tryptophan. A D gene is named only where the DNA matches it firmly. Clone size is given for some rows only: seen once, a few or many times, or a class if the clone is expanded.

clone size	D gene	V gene	J gene	CDR3 DNA	CDR3 protein
.	.	TRBV5-4	TRBJ1-5	TGTGCCAGCAGCTTGGGGGGAGAGTATCAGCCCCAGCATTTT	CASSLGGEYQPQHF
.	.	TRBV7-6	TRBJ1-6	TGTGCCAGCAGCTTAGGGCGGGGCCCCCTCCACTTT	CASSLGRGPLHF
few	.	TRBV18	TRBJ2-1	TGTGCCAGCTCACCCCAGGGTTACAATGAGCAGTTCTTC	CASSPQGYNEQFF
.	TRBD1	TRBV3-1/TRBV3-2	TRBJ2-7	TGTGCCAGCAGCCGGACAGGGCGGTCCTACGAGCAGTACTTC	CASSRTGRSYEQYF
.	TRBD1	TRBV7-9	TRBJ1-1	TGTGCCAGCAGCATTACCACAGGGGCCACTGAAGCTTTCTTT	CASSITTGATEAFF
.	.	TRBV7-7	TRBJ2-1	TGTGCCAGCAGCTCCGACAGGACCCGGGGTGAGCAGTTCTTC	CASSSDRTRGEQFF
.	.	TRBV5-1	TRBJ1-3	TGCGCCAGCAGCTTGCAGGGAGGAACAGGAAACACCATATATTTT	CASSLQGGTGNTIYF
few	.	TRBV13	TRBJ1-1	TGTGCCAGCAGCTTCGGACAGTTTTACACTGAAGCTTTCTTT	CASSFGQFYTEAFF
.	.	TRBV5-4	TRBJ2-3	TGTGCCAGCAGCCCCCCGGGTGGGACCCCAGGGGAGTATTTT	CASSPPGGTPGEYF
.	TRBD2	TRBV11-2	TRBJ2-5	TGTGCCAGCAGCCACCCGGCCGCGCTTCTAGCGGGGGACGAGACCCAGTACTTC	CASSHPAALLAGDETQYF
.	.	TRBV15	TRBJ1-1	TGTGCCACCAGCAGAGATCATGAGTCGGAAGCTTTCTTT	CATSRDHESEAFF
.	.	TRBV4-2	TRBJ2-5	TGTGCCAGCAGCCAAGACCACAGGGCGCAAGAGACCCAGTACTTC	CASSQDHRAQETQYF
.	TRBD2	TRBV15	TRBJ2-1	TGTGCCACCAGCAGAGATGGTGGGGGGCTAGCGGGGGTTCGGTCCTACAATGAGCAGTTCTTC	CATSRDGGGLAGVRSYNEQFF
.	TRBD2	TRBV7-2	TRBJ2-1	TGTGCCAGCAGCTCCCCGGGACTAGCGGGGGCCCTAAATGAGCAGTTCTTC	CASSSPGLAGALNEQFF
.	TRBD2	TRBV6-5	TRBJ2-1	TGTGCCAGCACCGGTGGCGGGGGGGTTGATGAGCAGTTCTTC	CASTGGGGVDEQFF
once	.	TRBV27	TRBJ2-1	TGTGCCAGCAGTTTTGGGCGGGGCGTTTTGGGTGAGCAGTTCTTC	CASSFGRGVLGEQFF
.	TRBD2	TRBV6-1	TRBJ2-3	TGTGCCAGCAGTGAACGTCTAGCGGGCGCCCTAGATACGCAGTATTTT	CASSERLAGALDTQYF
.	.	TRBV19	TRBJ2-7	TGTGCCAGTAGTACCCTAGGGGGAGACGAGCAGTACTTC	CASSTLGGDEQYF
.	TRBD1	TRBV10-1	TRBJ2-2	TGCGCCAGCAGTAATCAATTCGACGGGACAGGAGACACCGGGGAGCTGTTTTTT	CASSNQFDGTGDTGELFF
.	.	TRBV11-2	TRBJ1-3	TGTGCCAGCAGCCTACAGTGGACATCCTCTGGAAACACCATATATTTT	CASSLQWTSSGNTIYF
.	TRBD2	TRBV11-3	TRBJ2-5	TGTGCCAGCAGCACCGGGGGGGCCCAAGAGACCCAGTACTTC	CASSTGGAQETQYF
.	.	TRBV6-5	TRBJ1-1	TGTGCCAGCAGTTACTCGAGCGGGGGGAGTGAAGCTTTCTTT	CASSYSSGGSEAFF
.	.	TRBV18	TRBJ2-7	TGTGCCAGTGGTGCGGGGACGGGCGAGCAGTACTTC	CASGAGTGEQYF
.	.	TRBV5-1	TRBJ1-6	TGCGCCAGCAGCTCAGGGTCTAATAATTCACCCCTCCACTTT	CASSSGSNNSPLHF
once	.	TRBV12-3/TRBV12-4	TRBJ1-2	TGTGCCAGCACGATAGGGGCGAGGTATGGCTACACCTTC	CASTIGARYGYTF
.	.	TRBV19	TRBJ1-6	TGTGCCAGTAGTCCGGCCCCTAGGAATTCACCCCTCCACTTT	CASSPAPRNSPLHF
.	TRBD1	TRBV14	TRBJ1-4	TGTGCCAGCAGCCCCTGGACAGGACGTAATGAAAAACTGTTTTTT	CASSPWTGRNEKLFF
.	.	TRBV18	TRBJ1-5	TGTGCCAGCTCTGGCGGGGGGAAGGGTCAGCCCCAGCATTTT	CASSGGGKGQPQHF
.	.	TRBV7-6	TRBJ2-5	TGTGCCAGCAGCTCGAGATATTCTAGCGCGGGTGAGACCCAGTACTTC	CASSSRYSSAGETQYF
.	TRBD1	TRBV19	TRBJ2-2	TGTGCCAGTAGTACGGACAGGGTAATCGGGGAGCTGTTTTTT	CASSTDRVIGELFF
.	.	TRBV27	TRBJ1-1	TGTGCCAGCAGTTTACTAGCCCTTGGAGACACTGAAGCTTTCTTT	CASSLLALGDTEAFF
.	.	TRBV6-1	TRBJ2-5	TGTGCCAGCAGTGAAGAGGGACGGGGGACCCGGGAGACCCAGTACTTC	CASSEEGRGTRETQYF
.	TRBD1	TRBV13	TRBJ2-7	TGTGCCAGCAGCTCCATCCGGGACAGCAACTCCTACGAGCAGTACTTC	CASSSIRDSNSYEQYF
.	.	TRBV6-5	TRBJ2-2	TGTGCCAGCAGTTACCGCCCCGGGGGAGCCGGGGAGCTGTTTTTT	CASSYRPGGAGELFF
.	.	TRBV6-6	TRBJ1-1	TGTGCCAGCAGTTACTCGTCGGTGAACACTGAAGCTTTCTTT	CASSYSSVNTEAFF
once	.	TRBV29-1	TRBJ1-4	TGCAGCGTTGCAGCAGGGAGGAATGAAAAACTGTTTTTT	CSVAAGRNEKLFF
.	TRBD2	TRBV24-1	TRBJ2-3	TGTGCCACCAGTGATCCTCTAGCGGGGGAATACACAGATACGCAGTATTTT	CATSDPLAGEYTDTQYF
.	.	TRBV5-6	TRBJ1-6	TGTGCCAGCAGCTTGCGGGGGGGCTCGGTTAATTCACCCCTCCACTTT	CASSLRGGSVNSPLHF
.	.	TRBV9	TRBJ1-2	TGTGCCAGCAGCGACGATACAGGGAACTATGGCTACACCTTC	CASSDDTGNYGYTF
.	TRBD1	TRBV3-1/TRBV3-2	TRBJ1-4	TGTGCCAGCAGCCGAGGACAGGGTCAGAAACTGTTTTTT	CASSRGQGQKLFF
few	.	TRBV4-1	TRBJ1-6	TGCGCCAGCAGCCAAGATACAGGGTGGAATTCACCCCTCCACTTT	CASSQDTGWNSPLHF
.	.	TRBV21-1	TRBJ2-1	TGTGCCAGCAGCAAAATAGGATTAGGGACTAGCTATAGCAATGAGCAGTTCTTC	CASSKIGLGTSYSNEQFF